These 27 T cell receptor beta chains originate from one sample sequenced in a study of cytomegalovirus exposure and HLA in healthy donors. The study ran its PCR with 60 Vbeta and 13 Jbeta primers. Some clones are missing from TCRdb's copy, which holds only in-frame ones; the method was immunoSEQ multiplex PCR. Among 150,000 to 200,000 clones listed, roughly 79% were seen once. Sequenced input: PBMCs. These TCRs come from a male donor in good health and CMV-seropositive.

V usage is TRBV4-3 and J usage is TRBJ1-4; maybe TRBD1 (5 bases). This CDR3 is built from 17 residues. Germline loops: CDR1 LGHNA, CDR2 YSLEER. Trimming removed 0 bases at V and 7 bases at J, with 18 bases between. CDR3 residues: CASSQDVGQGFFEKLFF. CDR3 nucleotide sequence: TGCGCCAGCAGCCAAGATGTGGGCCAGGGTTTTTTTGAAAAACTGTTTTTT.

The V and J genes are TRBV13 and TRBJ1-2; weak D call: TRBD1 (6 bases). This CDR3 comprises 14 residues. Germline assignment: CDR1 PRHDT and CDR2 FYEKMQ (reference sequence). Trimming took off 0 bases at V and 4 bases at J, with 9 bases between the two ends. CDR3 protein: CASSLGGQTYGYTF. CDR3 coding DNA: TGTGCCAGCAGCTTAGGCGGACAGACCTATGGCTACACCTTC.

The chain uses TRBV9 and TRBJ1-6; D might be TRBD1 (5 bases). The CDR3 is 15 amino acids. The V end lost 3 bases, the J end lost 4 bases, and 11 bases lay between the germline ends. CDR1 and CDR2 from the germline V gene are SGDLS and YYNGEE. The CDR3 region has the DNA TGTGCCAGCAGCGCAGGGAACACTTATAATTCACCCCTCCACTTT. As protein: CASSAGNTYNSPLHF.

The chain carries TRBV6-5 and TRBJ1-2; 9 bases are shared with TRBD1. The V segment lost 2 bases and the J segment 8 bases; nucleotides outside the gene matches: 9. Germline V gene lookup returns CDR1 MNHEY and CDR2 SVGAGI. The CDR3 has 15 residues. The CDR3 DNA is TGTGCCAGCAGTTACACGCAAGACAGGGGGGGAGGCTACACCTTC. Amino acid sequence: CASSYTQDRGGGYTF.

The chain carries TRBV29-1 and TRBJ2-1, with a tentative D call TRBD2 (6 bases). Germline V gene lookup returns CDR1 SQVTM and CDR2 ANQGSEA. Trimming took off 7 bases at V and 1 base at J, with 14 bases between the two ends. This CDR3 region has 14 residues. This chain's CDR3 is CSGPPGTSYNEQFF. The CDR3 nucleotides are TGCAGCGGACCACCCGGGACTTCCTACAATGAGCAGTTCTTC.

This chain links TRBV6-5 with TRBJ2-7; 9 nucleotides match TRBD2. This CDR3 spans 16 amino acids. Germline assignment: CDR1 MNHEY and CDR2 SVGAGI. Trimming removed 0 bases from V and 6 bases from J; junction bases left unmatched: 9. In DNA, the CDR3 is TGTGCCAGCAGTTACTCGCGGCGGGGGGGAGGTTGCGAGCAGTACTTC. It specifies CASSYSRRGGGCEQYF.

This clone appeared a single time. V and J are TRBV2 and TRBJ1-6, with unresolved D. CDR1 is SNHLY and CDR2 is FYNNEI in the germline V gene. Trimming shortened V by 10 bases and J by 0 bases, and 16 bases separated the two germline ends. The CDR3 is 16 amino acids. The CDR3 here is CATLRHLSSYNSPLHF. CDR3 bases: TGTGCCACCCTGAGGCACCTAAGCTCCTATAATTCACCCCTCCACTTT.

This clone was found a few times. J is TRBJ1-1 and V is TRBV2, with D hard to call. The V end was cut by 8 bases, the J end by 1 base, with 14 bases between. This CDR3 has 14 residues. Looked up from germline, CDR1 is SNHLY and CDR2 is FYNNEI. The CDR3 spells CASGVETGNTEAFF. The CDR3 DNA reads as TGTGCCAGCGGAGTCGAGACGGGGAACACTGAAGCTTTCTTT.

This clone was found a few times. The chain joins TRBV6-5 to TRBJ1-3, with a possible D match to TRBD1 (6 bases). There are 14 residues in the CDR3. V shed 7 bases and J shed 0 bases, with 10 bases lying between them. Germline-derived CDR1 and CDR2 are MNHEY and SVGAGI. In DNA, the CDR3 is TGTGCCAGCACCACAGGGTCCTCTGGAAACACCATATATTTT. The encoded protein is CASTTGSSGNTIYF.

This chain joins TRBV6-6 and TRBJ2-1; 10 nucleotides agree with TRBD1. The CDR3 is 14 residues long. The V gene's germline CDR1 is MNHNY and CDR2 SVGAGI (reference sequence). J lost 9 bases, V lost 6 bases, and 8 bases had no gene match. CDR3 DNA sequence: TGTGCCAGCAGCCCGGGACAGGGGTCAAGTGAGCAGTTCTTC. Encoded protein: CASSPGQGSSEQFF.

The chain uses TRBV7-3 and TRBJ2-1; 9 positions match TRBD1. V gave up 4 bases and J gave up 7 bases; unmatched junction bases: 8. Germline V gene sequence: CDR1 SGHTA, CDR2 FQGTGA. CDR3 length equals 15 residues. The CDR3 DNA sequence: TGTGCCAGCAGCTCACCGGGACAGGGTGTAAATGAGCAGTTCTTC. Translating gives CASSSPGQGVNEQFF.

The sample holds a few counts of this clone. The chain combines TRBV6-1 with TRBJ2-5, with 8 nucleotides matching TRBD1. Germline CDR1 MNHNS, CDR2 SASEGT. The CDR3 covers 12 residues. V dropped 7 bases and J dropped 5; count of bases not matched to a gene: 3. CDR3 nucleotide sequence: TGTGCCAGCAAAAGACAGGGGGAGACCCAGTACTTC. Translated, it gives CASKRQGETQYF.

The chain joins TRBV11-2 to TRBJ2-2; TRBD2 matches 10 bases. V lost 0 bases to trimming and J lost 4 bases; unmatched junction nucleotides: 2. Germline lookup yields CDR1 SGHAT and CDR2 FQNNGV. The length of the CDR3 is 16 residues. DNA of the CDR3: TGTGCCAGCAGCTTAGAAGCGGGGGGGTTCACCGGGGAGCTGTTTTTT. Protein product: CASSLEAGGFTGELFF.

The chain carries TRBV5-1 and TRBJ1-1; D is perhaps TRBD1 (6 bases). CDR3 size: 14 residues. Germline CDR1 and CDR2: SGHRS and YFSETQ. Trimming removed 4 bases from V and 1 base from J, with 11 bases in between. CDR3 sequence (DNA): TGCGCCAGCAGCCCCAGGGGACAGAACACTGAAGCTTTCTTT. It specifies CASSPRGQNTEAFF. Filled out from reference TRBV5-1 and TRBJ1-1, the complete variable domain reads KAGVTQTPRYLIKTRGQQVTLSCSPISGHRSVSWYQQTPGQGLQFLFEYFSETQRNKGNFPGRFSGRQFSNSRSEMNVSTLELGDSALYLCASSPRGQNTEAFFGQGTRLTVV.

This chain links TRBV7-2 with TRBJ1-2; 10 bases match TRBD1. Germline loops: CDR1 SGHTA, CDR2 FQGNSA. The J segment lost 5 bases and the V segment lost 6 bases, leaving 6 bases of the junction unmatched. This CDR3 is built from 14 residues. This CDR3 reads CASSPRTGGYGYTF. The CDR3 DNA is TGTGCCAGCAGTCCTCGGACAGGGGGGTATGGCTACACCTTC.

V and J are TRBV5-4 and TRBJ2-5; 8 bases line up with TRBD2. V lost 2 bases, J lost 5 bases, and 5 bases stayed unmatched. This CDR3 is built from 14 residues. Germline V gives CDR1 SGHNT, CDR2 YYREEE (reference sequence). Here the CDR3 reads CASSFSGGSETQYF. As DNA, the CDR3 is TGTGCCAGCAGCTTTTCGGGGGGGAGTGAGACCCAGTACTTC.

This chain uses TRBV7-3 with TRBJ2-5; possibly TRBD1 for D (6 bases). Germline CDR1 is SGHTA and CDR2 is FQGTGA. The length of the CDR3 is 15 residues. The V gene lost 1 base and the J gene lost 2 bases, with 11 bases spanning the gap. CDR3 bases: TGTGCCAGCAGCTTAAACACAGGGCTTCAAGAGACCCAGTACTTC. It codes for CASSLNTGLQETQYF. The whole variable domain, filled in from reference TRBV7-3 and TRBJ2-5, reads GAGVSQTPSNKVTEKGKYVELRCDPISGHTALYWYRQSLGQGPEFLIYFQGTGAADDSGLPNDRFFAVRPEGSVSTLKIQRTERGDSAVYLCASSLNTGLQETQYFGPGTRLLVL.

This sequence joins TRBV7-9 and TRBJ1-1; D is possibly TRBD1 (6 bases). The CDR3 is 14 amino acids. In germline, CDR1 is SEHNR, CDR2 FQNEAQ (reference sequence). V lost 3 bases and J lost 1, with 9 bases in between. CDR3 sequence (DNA): TGTGCCAGCAGCTTCCGGGACAAGAACACTGAAGCTTTCTTT. The encoded protein is CASSFRDKNTEAFF. Full variable domain (outside the CDR3, taken from reference TRBV7-9 and TRBJ1-1): DTGVSQNPRHKITKRGQNVTFRCDPISEHNRLYWYRQTLGQGPEFLTYFQNEAQLEKSRLLSDRFSAERPKGSFSTLEIQRTEQGDSAMYLCASSFRDKNTEAFFGQGTRLTVV.

This chain links TRBV4-3 with TRBJ1-6; D gene uncertain. This CDR3 spans 15 amino acids. Germline V gene lookup returns CDR1 LGHNA and CDR2 YSLEER. Between the trimmed V and J ends, which lost 0 bases and 8 bases, there was a span of 11 bases. The DNA of the CDR3 is TGCGCCAGCAGCCAAGAACTCTCGGTGCATTCACCCCTCCACTTT. This gives the protein CASSQELSVHSPLHF.

The table lists this clone with a count of one. The J gene is TRBJ2-5, the V gene TRBV5-1; D uncertain. The J call is doubtful: the DNA matches TRBJ2-7 better. The CDR3 sequence is 11 residues long. Germline lookup yields CDR1 SGHRS and CDR2 YFSETQ. The CDR3 protein is CASSSHYEQYF. CDR3 DNA sequence: TGCGCCAGCAGCTCACACTACGAGCAGTACTTC.

The chain uses TRBV5-8 and TRBJ2-3; tentatively, D is TRBD2 (5 bases). The germline V gene encodes CDR1 SGHTS and CDR2 YDEGEE. The CDR3 covers 19 residues. Trimming removed 7 bases from V and 0 bases from J, with 27 bases in between. In DNA, the CDR3 is TGTGCCAGCTGCCCTGGGTTGGCGGGCCCGCATCCTAGCACAGATACGCAGTATTTT. As protein: CASCPGLAGPHPSTDTQYF. The complete variable domain, with remaining parts taken from reference TRBV5-8 and TRBJ2-3, reads EAGVTQSPTHLIKTRGQQATLRCSPISGHTSVYWYQQALGLGLQFLLWYDEGEERNRGNFPPRFSGRQFPNYSSELNVNALELEDSALYLCASCPGLAGPHPSTDTQYFGPGTRLTVL.

This chain uses TRBV29-1 with TRBJ2-5; 14 bases line up with TRBD2. The CDR3 is 14 residues long. V was pared by 4 bases and J by 5 bases, with 3 bases of the junction left unmatched. CDR1 and CDR2 (germline): SQVTM, ANQGSEA. In DNA form, the CDR3 reads TGCAGCGTTGTGGGGACTAGCGGGGGTGAGACCCAGTACTTC. Translation gives CSVVGTSGGETQYF.

The chain is built from TRBV2 and TRBJ2-1; D gene unclear. Germline V gives CDR1 SNHLY, CDR2 FYNNEI. Trimming shortened V by 11 bases and J by 0 bases, and 17 bases separated the two germline ends. This CDR3 spans 15 amino acids. CDR3 protein: CACQRSFSSYNEQFF. Written as DNA, the CDR3 is TGTGCCTGCCAACGATCATTTAGCTCCTACAATGAGCAGTTCTTC.

This chain joins TRBV19 and TRBJ1-5; D perhaps matches TRBD1 (5 bases). In germline, CDR1 is LNHDA, CDR2 SQIVND (reference sequence). V was clipped by 4 bases and J by 2 bases, with 15 bases between them. The CDR3 length is 16 residues. CDR3 coding DNA: TGTGCCAGTAGTAGCTTCAGGGCTACAGGCAATCAGCCCCAGCATTTT. This translates into CASSSFRATGNQPQHF. Variable domain in full (rest from reference TRBV19 and TRBJ1-5): DGGITQSPKYLFRKEGQNVTLSCEQNLNHDAMYWYRQDPGQGLRLIYYSQIVNDFQKGDIAEGYSVSREKKESFPLTVTSAQKNPTAFYLCASSSFRATGNQPQHFGDGTRLSIL.

This sequence joins TRBV11-2 and TRBJ2-3; 8 bases line up with TRBD2. The J segment lost 2 bases and the V segment lost 8 bases, leaving 6 bases of the junction unmatched. The germline CDR1 and CDR2 sequences are SGHAT and FQNNGV. The CDR3 loop spans 14 amino acids. The CDR3 DNA is TGTGCCAGCGGTGGCGGGGGGTTCACAGATACGCAGTATTTT. Translating gives CASGGGGFTDTQYF.

The V call is TRBV11-2, the J call TRBJ1-1, with D tentatively TRBD1 (5 bases). The germline V gene encodes CDR1 SGHAT and CDR2 FQNNGV. The CDR3 contains 14 residues. V lost 5 bases and J 2 bases, leaving 12 bases between the germline ends. CDR3 coding DNA: TGTGCCAGCAGCCTGTGGGGCGCTAACACTGAAGCTTTCTTT. Protein sequence: CASSLWGANTEAFF.

The gene calls are TRBV9 and TRBJ1-1; D may be TRBD1 (5 bases). V was pared by 2 bases and J by 5 bases, with 16 bases between. This CDR3 spans 15 amino acids. Germline V gene sequence: CDR1 SGDLS, CDR2 YYNGEE. DNA of the CDR3: TGTGCCAGCAGCGTCCTGGGGGGGGAACTTACTGAAGCTTTCTTT. It is translated as CASSVLGGELTEAFF.